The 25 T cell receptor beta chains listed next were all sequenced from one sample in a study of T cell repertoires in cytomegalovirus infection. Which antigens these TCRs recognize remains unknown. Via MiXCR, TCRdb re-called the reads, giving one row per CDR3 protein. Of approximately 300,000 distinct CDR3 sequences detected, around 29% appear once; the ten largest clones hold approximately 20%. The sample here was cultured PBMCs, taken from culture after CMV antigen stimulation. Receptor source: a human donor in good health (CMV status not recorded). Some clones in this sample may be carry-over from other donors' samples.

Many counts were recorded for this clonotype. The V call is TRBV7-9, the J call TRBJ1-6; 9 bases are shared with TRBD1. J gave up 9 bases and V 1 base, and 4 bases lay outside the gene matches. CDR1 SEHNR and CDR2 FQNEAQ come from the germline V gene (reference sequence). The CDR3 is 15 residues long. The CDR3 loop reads CASSLDGTGSSPLHF. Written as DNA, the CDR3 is TGTGCCAGCAGCTTAGACGGGACAGGGAGTTCACCCCTCCACTTT.

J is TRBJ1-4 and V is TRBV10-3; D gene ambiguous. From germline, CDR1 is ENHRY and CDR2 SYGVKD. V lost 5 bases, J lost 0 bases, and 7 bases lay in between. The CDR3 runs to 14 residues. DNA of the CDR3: TGTGCCATCAGTATGAGTGCAACTAATGAAAAACTGTTTTTT. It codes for CAISMSATNEKLFF.

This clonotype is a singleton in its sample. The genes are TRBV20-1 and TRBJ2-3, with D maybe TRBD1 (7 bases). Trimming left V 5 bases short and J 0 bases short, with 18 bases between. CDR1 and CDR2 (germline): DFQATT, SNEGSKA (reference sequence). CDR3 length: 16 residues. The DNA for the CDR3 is TGCAGTGCTTCAGGGGGGCCAGGGGATAGCACAGATACGCAGTATTTT. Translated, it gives CSASGGPGDSTDTQYF.

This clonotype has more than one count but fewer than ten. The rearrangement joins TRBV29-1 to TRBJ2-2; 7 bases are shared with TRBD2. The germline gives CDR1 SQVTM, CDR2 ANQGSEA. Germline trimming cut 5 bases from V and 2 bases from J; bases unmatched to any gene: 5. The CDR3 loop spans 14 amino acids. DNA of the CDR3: TGCAGCGTTTGGACTAGATCTAACACCGGGGAGCTGTTTTTT. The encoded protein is CSVWTRSNTGELFF.

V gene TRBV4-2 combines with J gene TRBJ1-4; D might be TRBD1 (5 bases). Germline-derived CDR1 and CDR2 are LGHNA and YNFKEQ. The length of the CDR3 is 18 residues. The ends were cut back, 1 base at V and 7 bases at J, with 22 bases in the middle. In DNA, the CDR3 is TGTGCCAGCAGCCAAGCGGGGGTGGCCGGAGCCCTGGGTGAAAAACTGTTTTTT. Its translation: CASSQAGVAGALGEKLFF.

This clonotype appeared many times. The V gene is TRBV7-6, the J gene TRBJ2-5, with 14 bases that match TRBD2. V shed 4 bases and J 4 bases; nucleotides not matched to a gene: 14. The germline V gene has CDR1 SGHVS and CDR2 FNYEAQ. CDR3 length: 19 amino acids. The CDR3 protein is CASSSRPGTSGSLSETQYF. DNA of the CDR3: TGTGCCAGCAGCTCCCGTCCGGGGACTAGCGGGAGTTTATCAGAGACCCAGTACTTC. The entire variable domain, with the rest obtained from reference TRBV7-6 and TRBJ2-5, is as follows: GAGVSQSPRYKVTKRGQDVALRCDPISGHVSLYWYRQALGQGPEFLTYFNYEAQQDKSGLPNDRFSAERPEGSISTLTIQRTEQRDSAMYRCASSSRPGTSGSLSETQYFGPGTRLLVL.

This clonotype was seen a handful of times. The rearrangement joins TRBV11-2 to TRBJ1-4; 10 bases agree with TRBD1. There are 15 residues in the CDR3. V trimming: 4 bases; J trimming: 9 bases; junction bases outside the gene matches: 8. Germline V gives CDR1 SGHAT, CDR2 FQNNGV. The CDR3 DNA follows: TGTGCCAGCAGCTCTCTCGGGGGACAGGGGAAAAAACTGTTTTTT. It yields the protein CASSSLGGQGKKLFF.

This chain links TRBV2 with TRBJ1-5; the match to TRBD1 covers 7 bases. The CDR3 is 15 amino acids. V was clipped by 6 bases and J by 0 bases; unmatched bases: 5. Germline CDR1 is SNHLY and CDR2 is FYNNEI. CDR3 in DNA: TGTGCCAGCAGGCAACAGGGGTATAGCAATCAGCCCCAGCATTTT. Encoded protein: CASRQQGYSNQPQHF. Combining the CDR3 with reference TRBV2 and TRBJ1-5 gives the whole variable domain EPEVTQTPSHQVTQMGQEVILRCVPISNHLYFYWYRQILGQKVEFLVSFYNNEISEKSEIFDDQFSVERPDGSNFTLKIRSTKLEDSAMYFCASRQQGYSNQPQHFGDGTRLSIL.

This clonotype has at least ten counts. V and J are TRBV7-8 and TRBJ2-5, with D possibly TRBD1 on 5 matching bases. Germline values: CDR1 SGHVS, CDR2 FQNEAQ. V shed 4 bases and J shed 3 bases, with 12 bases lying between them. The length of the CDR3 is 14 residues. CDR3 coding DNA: TGTGCCAGCAGCTCTGGGCCAGGGAAAGAGACCCAGTACTTC. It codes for CASSSGPGKETQYF.

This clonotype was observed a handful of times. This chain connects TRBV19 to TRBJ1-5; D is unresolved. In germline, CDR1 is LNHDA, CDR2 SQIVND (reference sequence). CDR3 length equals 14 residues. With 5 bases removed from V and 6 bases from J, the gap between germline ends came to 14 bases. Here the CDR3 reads CASSLLDKGQPQHF. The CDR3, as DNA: TGTGCCAGTAGTCTACTTGACAAGGGTCAGCCCCAGCATTTT. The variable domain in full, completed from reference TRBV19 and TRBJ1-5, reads DGGITQSPKYLFRKEGQNVTLSCEQNLNHDAMYWYRQDPGQGLRLIYYSQIVNDFQKGDIAEGYSVSREKKESFPLTVTSAQKNPTAFYLCASSLLDKGQPQHFGDGTRLSIL.

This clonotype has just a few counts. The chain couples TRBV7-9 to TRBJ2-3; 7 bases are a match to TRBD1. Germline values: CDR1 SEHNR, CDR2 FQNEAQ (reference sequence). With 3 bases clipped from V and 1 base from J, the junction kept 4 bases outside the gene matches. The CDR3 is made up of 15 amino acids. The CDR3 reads CASSLDGQGTDTQYF. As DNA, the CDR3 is TGTGCCAGCAGCTTGGACGGACAGGGCACAGATACGCAGTATTTT.

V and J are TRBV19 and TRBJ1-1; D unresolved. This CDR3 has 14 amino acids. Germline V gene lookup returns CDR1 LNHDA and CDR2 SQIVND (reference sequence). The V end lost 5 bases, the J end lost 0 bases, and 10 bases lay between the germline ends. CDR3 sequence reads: CASSVPTVNTEAFF. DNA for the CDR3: TGTGCCAGTAGTGTCCCGACGGTGAACACTGAAGCTTTCTTT.

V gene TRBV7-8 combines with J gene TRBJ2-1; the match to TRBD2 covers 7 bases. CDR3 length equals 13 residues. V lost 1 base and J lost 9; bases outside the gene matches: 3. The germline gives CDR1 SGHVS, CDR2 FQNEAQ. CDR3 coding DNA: TGTGCCAGCAGCTTAGTTGGGGGGGGTGAGCAGTTCTTC. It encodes CASSLVGGGEQFF.

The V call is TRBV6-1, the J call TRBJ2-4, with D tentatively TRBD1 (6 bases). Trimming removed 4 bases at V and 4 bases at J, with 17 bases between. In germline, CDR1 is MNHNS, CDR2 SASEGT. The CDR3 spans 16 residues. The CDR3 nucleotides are TGTGCCAGCAGTGGATCTAACAGGGTTGGAAAAAACATTCAGTACTTC. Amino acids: CASSGSNRVGKNIQYF.

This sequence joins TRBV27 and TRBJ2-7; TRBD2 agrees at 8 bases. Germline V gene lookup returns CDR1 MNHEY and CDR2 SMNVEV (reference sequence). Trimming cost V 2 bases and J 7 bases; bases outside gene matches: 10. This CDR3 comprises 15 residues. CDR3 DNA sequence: TGTGCCAGCAGTTTAGTGCGGGAGGTAATCACGGAGCAGTACTTC. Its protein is CASSLVREVITEQYF.

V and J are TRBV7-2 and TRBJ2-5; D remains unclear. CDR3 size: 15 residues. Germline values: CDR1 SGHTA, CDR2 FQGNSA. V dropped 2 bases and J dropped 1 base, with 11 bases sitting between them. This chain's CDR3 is CASSLPTASQETQYF. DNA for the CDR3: TGTGCCAGCAGCTTACCGACTGCCTCCCAAGAGACCCAGTACTTC.

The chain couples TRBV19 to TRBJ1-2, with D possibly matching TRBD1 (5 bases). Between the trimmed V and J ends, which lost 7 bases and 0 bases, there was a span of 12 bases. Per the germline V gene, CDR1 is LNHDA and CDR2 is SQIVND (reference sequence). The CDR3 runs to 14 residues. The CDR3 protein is CASTRGGSNYGYTF. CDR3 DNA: TGTGCCAGTACCCGTGGGGGATCTAACTATGGCTACACCTTC.

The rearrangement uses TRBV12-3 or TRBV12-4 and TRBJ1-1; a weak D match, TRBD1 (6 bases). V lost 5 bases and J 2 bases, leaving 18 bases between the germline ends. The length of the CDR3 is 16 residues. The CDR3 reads CASSLLPTGINTEAFF. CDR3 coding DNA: TGTGCCAGCAGTCTACTACCGACAGGTATCAACACTGAAGCTTTCTTT.

The CDR3 loop is CASSPSEFEASYEQYF. In DNA, the CDR3 is TGTGCCAGCAGCCCCTCCGAGTTTGAGGCCTCCTACGAGCAGTACTTC. The chain joins TRBV4-2 to TRBJ2-7, with unresolved D. V lost 4 bases to trimming and J lost 0 bases, with 16 bases between them. This CDR3 is 16 amino acids long. Per germline, CDR1 LGHNA and CDR2 YNFKEQ.

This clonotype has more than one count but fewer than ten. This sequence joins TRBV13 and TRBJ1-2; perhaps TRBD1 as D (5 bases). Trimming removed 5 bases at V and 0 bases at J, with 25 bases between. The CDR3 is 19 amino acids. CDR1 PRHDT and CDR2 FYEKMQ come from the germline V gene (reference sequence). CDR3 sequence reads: CASSIRQQAESGSNYGYTF. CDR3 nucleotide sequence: TGTGCCAGCAGCATACGACAGCAGGCGGAGTCGGGTTCTAACTATGGCTACACCTTC.

CDR3 nucleotide sequence: TGTGCCATCAGTGAGTCGGAAGTGGGCAGTGAAAAACTGTTTTTT. Protein product: CAISESEVGSEKLFF. V and J are TRBV10-3 and TRBJ1-4; D is ambiguous. This CDR3 is 15 amino acids long. V lost 0 bases and J 7 bases, leaving 12 bases between the germline ends. Looked up from germline, CDR1 is ENHRY and CDR2 is SYGVKD.

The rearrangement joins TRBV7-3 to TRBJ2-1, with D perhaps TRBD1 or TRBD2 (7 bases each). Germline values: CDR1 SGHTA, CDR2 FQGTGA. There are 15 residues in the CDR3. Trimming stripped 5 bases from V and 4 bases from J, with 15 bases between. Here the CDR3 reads CASSQRDSSYNEQFF. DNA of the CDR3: TGTGCCAGCAGCCAGCGGGACAGCTCATACAATGAGCAGTTCTTC.

CDR3 DNA: TGTGCCAGCAGCCTCCCCTCGGGTCTCGGTAGACTTTCAGGCTACACCTTC. It is translated as CASSLPSGLGRLSGYTF. The V call is TRBV3-1, the J call TRBJ1-2, with no clear D. V lost 4 bases, J lost 8 bases, and 26 bases lay in between. Germline CDR1 is LGHDT and CDR2 is YNNKEL (reference sequence). This CDR3 is built from 17 residues.

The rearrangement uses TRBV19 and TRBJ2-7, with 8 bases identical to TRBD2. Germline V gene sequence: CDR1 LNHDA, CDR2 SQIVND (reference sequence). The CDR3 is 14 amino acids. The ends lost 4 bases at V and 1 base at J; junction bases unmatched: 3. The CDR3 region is CASSRLASSYEQYF. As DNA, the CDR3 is TGTGCCAGTAGTAGACTAGCGTCTTCCTACGAGCAGTACTTC.

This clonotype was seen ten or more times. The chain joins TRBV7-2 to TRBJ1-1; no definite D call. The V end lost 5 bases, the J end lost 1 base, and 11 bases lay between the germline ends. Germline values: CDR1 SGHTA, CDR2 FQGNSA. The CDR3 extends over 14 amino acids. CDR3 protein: CASSQGRGNTEAFF. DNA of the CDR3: TGTGCCAGCAGCCAAGGCCGTGGGAACACTGAAGCTTTCTTT.